This TCR beta chain was captured by sequencing in a study of T cell responses to AZD1222 COVID-19 vaccine (dated by TCRdb to about 2021). With respect to the entire study: AZD1222 recipients with second doses at about 4 weeks or about 12 weeks were pooled, because spike-specific TCR depth and breadth did not differ between schedules. TCR sequencing was performed for some 250 trial participants, of whom roughly 200 were given two doses of AZD1222 and some 26 were given two doses of MenACWY control vaccine. Trial participants were enrolled into age subgroups of 18-55, 56-69 and 70-plus years, which contained approximately 150, 28 and 58 TCR-sequenced participants, respectively. Study-level results and caveats: The 56-69-year group was small, and its depth increase did not reach significance, likely because of low power. After two AZD1222 doses, both the breadth and the depth of spike-specific TCRs were significantly higher than at day 0 and than in MenACWY recipients. Nearly half of unique spike-specific TCRs reportedly recognized epitopes outside regions mutated in the B.1.351 and B.1.1.7 variants. Because no day 14 peak-response samples were available, repertoires were characterized only after the peak T cell response. CD4 TCRs associated with the vaccine covered the entire spike protein, and the dominant responses were in regions 160-218 and 743-854. Conclusions about previously exposed vaccinees are limited, since just five or six AZD1222 recipients were seropositive for SARS-CoV-2 at baseline. Most participants were white British and females outnumbered males, and the authors suggested that clonal diversity may have been underestimated.

Read against the paper, the sample's time point label means: baseline before first vaccination. Vaccinee samples were obtained from the UK trials COV001 and COV002, which included a single-blind randomized controlled phase 2/3 trial of AZD1222 (ChAdOx1 nCoV-19) in healthy adults. For TCRbeta chain sequencing, PBMC samples from trial participants were taken at day 0 and at day 28 after the second dose. Taken from cysteine to phenylalanine, the CDR3 has 14 residues. The entry retains the CDR3 DNA only, 42 bases that are in frame from base 1. Taken from the germline V gene, the CDR1 and CDR2 loops are SQVTM and ANQGSEA. V and J are truncated by 7 bases and 2 bases respectively, leaving an intervening sequence of 14 bases. A word on this clone: Its antigen specificity is not known. Base qualities are not recorded, but no much larger clone differs from it by a single base.

The CDR3 regions of human TCRbeta chains were analyzed by immunosequencing. The study's processing was this. TCRs in the repertoires were matched against a reference library of SARS-CoV-2-specific TCRs that had been generated with the MIRA antigen-specificity platform. Breadth was defined as the fraction of unique TCRs that were SARS-CoV-2-associated. Depth was defined as the fraction of total T cells that were SARS-CoV-2-associated. Using the MIRA data, each spike-specific TCR was mapped to the spike region that the TCR reacts to and placed in a CD4 or CD8 class. Log10-transformed breadth and depth values were compared by one-way ANOVA with Sidak's multiple comparisons tests. TCRdb re-hosts the immuneACCESS table, in-frame sequences only. Its copies lack some clones; in the studies checked, an unresolved V gene accounts for under half of them, and the cause for the rest is not known. The V and J calls and clone size were taken over from that table, and D and trimming were inferred from the DNA. For this sample there are nearly 110,000 clones; 75% to 90% appear just once. The ten top clones hold approximately 4% of the sample.

Here the sequenced sample was peripheral blood, taken on day 0 of AZD1222 vaccination. This TCR was recovered from an adult in good health. The chain links TRBV29-1 with TRBJ2-2, with the identity of the D gene unclear. The CDR3 protein is CSGQATANTGELFF. The nucleotide sequence reads TGCAGCGGTCAGGCGACGGCTAACACCGGGGAGCTGTTTTTT.